This T cell receptor (beta chain) comes out of a study of blood T cell repertoires in COVID-19. At the level of the study: Specimens from acute and convalescent COVID-19 originated in the United States, Italy and Spain. T cells, B-cell-depleted T cells, or PBMCs provided the cDNA or gDNA that served as material.

Authors' processing steps: Estimates of nucleated cell counts were drawn from the amplification of reference gene primers. This table comes from immunoSEQ multiplex PCR, and its TCRdb copy is limited to in-frame clones, with some not included. The DNA gave D and trimming, while V, J and clone size come from that table. The sample consists of 90,000 or so clones, 85% of them appearing once. V was shortened by 4 bases and J by 4 bases, with 11 bases between the two germline ends. The germline V gene has CDR1 SGHRS and CDR2 YFSETQ. CDR3 length equals 14 residues. This sequence was found in a man aged 55 to 70 with acute or convalescent COVID-19. The specimen sequenced was peripheral blood. This chain joins TRBV5-1 and TRBJ2-2; D unresolved. This CDR3 reads CASSPYLGTGELFF. In nucleotides, the CDR3 is TGCGCCAGCAGCCCATACCTAGGCACCGGGGAGCTGTTTTTT.